This T cell receptor (beta chain) was recovered during a study of blood T cell repertoires in COVID-19. Looking at the study overall: Sites across the United States, Italy and Spain contributed samples from acute and convalescent COVID-19. PBMCs, B-cell-depleted T cells, or T cells provided the cDNA or gDNA that made up the material.

The germline V and J ends were trimmed by 7 bases and 4 bases, with 10 bases remaining between them. Germline loops: CDR1 MNHEY, CDR2 SVGAGI. The CDR3 is made up of 12 amino acids. Seattle's cohort entered during active infection and was followed longitudinally. Study processing details: From reference gene primer amplification, estimates of nucleated cell counts were derived. The assay was immunoSEQ multiplex PCR, and TCRdb's table has in-frame clones only and misses some. For V, J and clone size, that table is used; D and trimming come from the DNA. Found here are approximately 150,000 clones, over 80% of them singletons; the top ten hold approximately 8.2%.

The sequence derives from an elderly woman with COVID-19, enrolled during active disease. The J gene is TRBJ1-2, the V gene TRBV6-5; possibly TRBD1 for D (5 bases). Input material: peripheral blood. CDR3 nucleotide sequence: TGTGCCAGCAAAGACAGTACCTATGGCTACACCTTC. Its translation is CASKDSTYGYTF.